This T cell receptor (beta chain) was sequenced in a study of cytomegalovirus exposure and HLA in healthy donors. For the study at large: In terms of ancestry, the Caucasian-associated cluster contained 80% to 90% of the roughly 400 genotyped donors. Overall study results and limits: HLA alleles showed associations with 16,951 TCR beta sequences in a later analysis, at a 0.05 false discovery rate. Trimming of TCR beta V- and J-genes showed a link, identified in a later analysis, to a missense DCLRE1C variant. A reported reduction in N-insertions relative to the approximately 600-donor mean was seen in an Asian-associated ancestry cluster in a later analysis.

Amplification used 60 Vbeta primers and 13 Jbeta primers. Sequencing used immunoSEQ multiplex PCR; TCRdb keeps in-frame clones, though not all of them. The sample gives tens of thousands of clones, 80% to 90% of which show up once; 12% is in the top ten. The CDR3 sequence is 16 residues long. The germline V gene has CDR1 SGHTS and CDR2 YDEGEE. V lost 6 bases, J lost 4 bases, and 20 bases lay in between. About this clone: What it binds is not known.

Sequenced material: PBMCs. The origin of this receptor is a woman in her 30s in good health and CMV-seropositive. The chain carries TRBV5-8 and TRBJ1-3; tentative D call: TRBD1 (6 bases). CDR3 DNA sequence: TGTGCCAGCACCCGACTGGGGGCAGGGTCCGGAAACACCATATATTTT. Encoded protein: CASTRLGAGSGNTIYF.